This TCR beta chain was documented in a study of breast tumors, draining lymph nodes, adjacent tissues. Study conclusions and caveats: Findings are consistent with lymph node origin and intratumoral expansion of most tumor T cells. Luminal-like breast cancer showed significantly higher tumor–nontumor repertoire similarity than basal-like. Data only fit, rather than demonstrated, lymph node origin of most tumor T cells. Tumor repertoires ranked between lymph nodes and nontumor tissue in diversity, with V and J gene preferences.

TCRdb ran MiXCR on the multiplex PCR reads and lists one entry per CDR3 protein. The table has about 170,000 distinct CDR3 sequences, around 35% seen once. About this clonotype: What it recognizes is unknown. Since a much larger clone is just one base distant, this may be a read error.

Samples came from axillary lymph nodes draining the breast cancer. V lost 7 bases to trimming and J lost 9 bases; unmatched junction nucleotides: 12. The CDR3 is made up of 15 amino acids. The germline CDR1 and CDR2 sequences are MNHNS and SASEGT. This TCR was recovered from a female donor with breast cancer. Some clones in this sample may be carry-over from other donors' samples. The genes are TRBV6-1 and TRBJ2-7; 13 nucleotides line up with TRBD2. The specimen sequenced was axillary lymph node tissue. CDR3 nucleotides: TGTGCCAGCAACCCTACTAGCGGGAGGGCCAACGGGCAGTACTTC. This gives the protein CASNPTSGRANGQYF.